These 7 T cell receptor beta chains were sequenced from one sample in a study of cytomegalovirus exposure and HLA in healthy donors. 13 Jbeta primers and 60 Vbeta primers were used for the PCR. Data came from immunoSEQ multiplex PCR; TCRdb stores just in-frame clones and leaves some out. The data hold around 80,000 clones, with 10% observed a single time. Sequencing used PBMCs. Source of these receptors: a man between 60 and 75 years old in good health and CMV-seropositive.

V gene TRBV2 combines with J gene TRBJ2-5; 8 nucleotides line up with TRBD1. After removal of 6 bases from V and 2 bases from J, the junction contained 2 bases not matched to a gene. CDR3 length: 13 amino acids. Germline V gene data show CDR1 as SNHLY and CDR2 as FYNNEI. CDR3 nucleotide sequence: TGTGCCAGCAGGGGACAGGTTCAAGAGACCCAGTACTTC. It codes for CASRGQVQETQYF.

This clone has a handful of counts. A far larger clone is a single base away, which makes a read error likely. Since the CDR3 does not end with the conserved phenylalanine or tryptophan, this likely comes from a read error. The chain combines TRBV28 with TRBJ1-5, with 11 bases matching TRBD1. CDR1 MDHEN and CDR2 SYDVKM come from the germline V gene. The CDR3 is 14 residues long. The V and J ends lost 4 bases and 6 bases, in that order; junction bases with no gene match: 2. Here the CDR3 reads CASSWTGGRQPQHV. The CDR3 DNA sequence: TGTGCCAGCAGTTGGACAGGGGGCCGTCAGCCCCAGCATGTT.

V gene TRBV29-1 combines with J gene TRBJ2-7, with a weak D call TRBD1 (5 bases). The V gene lost 6 bases and the J gene lost 3 bases, with 15 bases spanning the gap. This CDR3 spans 13 amino acids. The germline gives CDR1 SQVTM, CDR2 ANQGSEA. CDR3 in amino acids: CSVQGQGFYEQYF. CDR3 DNA sequence: TGCAGCGTCCAAGGGCAGGGTTTCTACGAGCAGTACTTC.

With regard to this clone: The same CDR3 also results from other DNA sequences found in this sample. The gene calls are TRBV19 and TRBJ1-1, with TRBD1 matching over 8 bases. CDR1 is LNHDA and CDR2 is SQIVND in the germline V gene (reference sequence). CDR3 length: 13 amino acids. V lost 4 bases to trimming and J lost 2 bases; unmatched junction nucleotides: 0. This CDR3 is CASSTGGNTEAFF. The DNA of the CDR3 is TGTGCCAGTAGTACAGGGGGCAACACTGAAGCTTTCTTT.

The rearrangement links TRBV6-1 to TRBJ2-1; D perhaps matches TRBD2 (6 bases). Deletions cut 5 bases from V and 6 bases from J, with 17 bases between. The germline CDR1 and CDR2 sequences are MNHNS and SASEGT. CDR3 size: 15 residues. The CDR3 sequence is CASSLVAGWGNEQFF. The CDR3 DNA follows: TGTGCCAGCAGTCTTGTCGCGGGGTGGGGCAATGAGCAGTTCTTC.

The sample holds a few counts of this clone. The V and J genes are TRBV5-4 and TRBJ2-7, with 7 bases aligning to TRBD2. Germline V gene sequence: CDR1 SGHNT, CDR2 YYREEE (reference sequence). The CDR3 is 16 residues long. Unmatched junction bases numbered 9, after V lost 0 bases and J lost 3 bases. The CDR3 spells CASSLGGGDYLYEQYF. CDR3 nucleotide sequence: TGTGCCAGCAGCTTGGGGGGTGGGGACTACCTCTACGAGCAGTACTTC.

The V gene is TRBV5-8, the J gene TRBJ1-2; maybe TRBD1 (6 bases). CDR1 SGHTS and CDR2 YDEGEE come from the germline V gene. Trimming stripped 5 bases from V and 8 bases from J, with 19 bases between. This CDR3 has 14 amino acids. CDR3 DNA sequence: TGTGCCAGCAGTTCCGGGACACCGGGTGGCGGCTACACCTTC. Its protein product is CASSSGTPGGGYTF.